Sequencing of this TCR beta chain was carried out in a study of blood T cell repertoires in COVID-19. This clone was detected a few times. The table came from immunoSEQ multiplex PCR; TCRdb's copy has only in-frame clones and leaves some out. In the table there are about 68,000 clones, around 91% of which are singletons. This CDR3 spans 14 amino acids. The germline V and J ends were trimmed by 1 base and 4 bases, with 8 bases remaining between them. Germline CDR1 is SGHTA and CDR2 is FQGNSA. J is TRBJ1-3 and V is TRBV7-2; D gene uncertain. The TCR sequence derives from a man in his fifties with acute or convalescent COVID-19. Sequenced input: peripheral blood. In DNA, the CDR3 is TGTGCCAGCAGCTTAGGCGAATGGGGAAACACCATATATTTT. Its protein product is CASSLGEWGNTIYF.